Shown below are 6 T cell receptor beta chains from a single sample sequenced in a study of OX40 agonist ivuxolimab in advanced cancers. Generated by immunoSEQ multiplex PCR, the TCRdb table keeps only in-frame clones and is missing some. Among 45,000 to 65,000 clones listed, over 70% were seen once. Material: CD4+ or CD8+ T cells sorted from blood, obtained in a trial of the OX40 agonist ivuxolimab. The receptors originated from an adult with an advanced solid tumor such as melanoma, head and neck, liver or kidney cancer.

This clone was counted a few times. This chain links TRBV7-9 with TRBJ1-2, with TRBD1 matching 9 bases. Trimming removed 5 bases from V and 2 bases from J; junction bases left unmatched: 3. CDR3 length equals 14 residues. The V gene's germline CDR1 is SEHNR and CDR2 FQNEAQ (reference sequence). The CDR3 nucleotides read TGTGCCAGCAGCGTGGGACAGGGCAACTATGGCTACACCTTC. The encoded protein is CASSVGQGNYGYTF.

The V gene is TRBV2, the J gene TRBJ1-5; D remains ambiguous. The length of the CDR3 is 14 residues. V shed 8 bases and J shed 6 bases, with 17 bases lying between them. Germline V CDR1 and CDR2: SNHLY, FYNNEI. This CDR3 reads CASRLYSASQPQHF. CDR3 bases: TGTGCCAGCCGACTCTACAGTGCGAGTCAGCCCCAGCATTTT. Together with reference TRBV2 and TRBJ1-5, the CDR3 gives the full variable domain: EPEVTQTPSHQVTQMGQEVILRCVPISNHLYFYWYRQILGQKVEFLVSFYNNEISEKSEIFDDQFSVERPDGSNFTLKIRSTKLEDSAMYFCASRLYSASQPQHFGDGTRLSIL.

The chain recombines TRBV18 with TRBJ1-2, with D maybe TRBD1 (5 bases). The CDR3 consists of 17 residues. V was clipped by 5 bases and J by 4 bases, with 23 bases between them. Germline CDR1 and CDR2: KGHSH and LQKENI. Here the CDR3 DNA reads TGTGCCAGCTCAGTAATACGAGAGGGACCAGCGGGCTATGGCTACACCTTC. It is translated as CASSVIREGPAGYGYTF.

A few counts support this clone. The rearrangement uses TRBV2 and TRBJ1-3, with D unclear. The CDR3 totals 13 residues. Germline CDR1 and CDR2: SNHLY and FYNNEI. Trimming removed 2 bases from V and 4 bases from J, with 6 bases in between. CDR3 region: CASSERRGNTIYF. Here the CDR3 DNA reads TGTGCCAGCAGTGAAAGGCGAGGAAACACCATATATTTT.

This rearrangement joins TRBV6-6 to TRBJ1-1; no clear D. Trimming took off 0 bases at V and 1 base at J, with 9 bases between the two ends. Germline-derived CDR1 and CDR2 are MNHNY and SVGAGI (reference sequence). The CDR3 is made up of 15 amino acids. The CDR3 sequence: CASSYSFDKNTEAFF. The CDR3 DNA reads as TGTGCCAGCAGTTACTCCTTCGACAAGAACACTGAAGCTTTCTTT.

The genes are TRBV29-1 and TRBJ2-3, with TRBD1 matching 12 bases. V lost 0 bases, J lost 3 bases, and 4 bases stayed unmatched. The CDR3 extends over 16 amino acids. CDR1 and CDR2 from the germline V gene are SQVTM and ANQGSEA. The CDR3 DNA reads as TGCAGCGTTGAAGATTGGGACAGGGGGCTAACAGATACGCAGTATTTT. Its protein product is CSVEDWDRGLTDTQYF.